The 20 T cell receptor beta chains given below trace back to one sample, sequenced in a study of tumour-infiltrating T cells in Burkitt lymphoma. The data were produced by immunoSEQ multiplex PCR, yet TCRdb's version contains in-frame clones alone and is incomplete. The sample consists of hundreds of clones, roughly 90% of them appearing once. The sample was tumor tissue. The receptors shown here come from a human donor with diffuse large B-cell lymphoma.

The rearrangement uses TRBV10-3 and TRBJ2-3; 7 bases are a match to TRBD2. With 10 bases clipped from V and 4 bases from J, the junction kept 5 bases outside the gene matches. Germline loops: CDR1 ENHRY, CDR2 SYGVKD. CDR3 length equals 12 residues. This CDR3 is CATGDYSDTQYF. CDR3 nucleotides: TGTGCCACCGGGGACTACTCAGATACGCAGTATTTT.

The chain is built from TRBV7-6 and TRBJ2-7; TRBD2 matches at 8 bases. Unmatched junction bases numbered 7, after V lost 5 bases and J lost 4 bases. The CDR3 loop spans 14 amino acids. Germline V gene lookup returns CDR1 SGHVS and CDR2 FNYEAQ. CDR3 DNA sequence: TGTGCCAGCAGCAAAGGGGGGACTAGTTACGAGCAGTACTTC. Its translation: CASSKGGTSYEQYF.

The chain combines TRBV27 with TRBJ2-5, with D perhaps TRBD2 (5 bases). The germline gives CDR1 MNHEY, CDR2 SMNVEV (reference sequence). Deletions cut 6 bases from V and 5 bases from J, with 13 bases between. The CDR3 contains 13 residues. As DNA, the CDR3 is TGTGCCAGCAGCCAACGCATAGCGGAGACCCAGTACTTC. It yields the protein CASSQRIAETQYF.

This clone was found once. Compared with germline, one end of the junction differs, possibly owing to a read error. The chain joins TRBV28 to TRBJ1-1; D uncertain. From germline, CDR1 is MDHEN and CDR2 SYDVKM. The CDR3 runs 12 residues. The CDR3 bases are TGCATCCATGGTGCGGGGAACACTGAAGCTTTCTTT. Amino acids: CIHGAGNTEAFF.

This rearrangement joins TRBV6-5 to TRBJ1-1; D may be TRBD1 (5 bases). CDR1 is MNHEY and CDR2 is SVGAGI in the germline V gene. The ends were cut back, 9 bases at V and 1 base at J, with 12 bases in the middle. The CDR3 has 13 residues. The CDR3 protein is CASKQDPNTEAFF. For the CDR3, the DNA is TGTGCCAGTAAACAGGACCCGAACACTGAAGCTTTCTTT.

This clone was counted a few times. The CDR3 is CAITKGSSYNEQFF. DNA for the CDR3: TGTGCCATCACAAAGGGCAGCTCCTACAATGAGCAGTTCTTC. This chain joins TRBV2 and TRBJ2-1; no definite D call. CDR1 is SNHLY and CDR2 is FYNNEI in the germline V gene. This CDR3 is 14 amino acids long. Between the trimmed V and J ends, which lost 10 bases and 0 bases, there was a span of 13 bases.

The chain recombines TRBV30 with TRBJ1-2; no clear D gene. V dropped 3 bases and J dropped 0 bases, with 2 bases sitting between them. Germline V gives CDR1 GTSNPN, CDR2 SVGIG (reference sequence). The CDR3 has 11 residues. CDR3 bases: TGTGCCTGGAGGTCTAACTATGGCTACACCTTC. It is translated as CAWRSNYGYTF.

The gene calls are TRBV6-1 and TRBJ2-5, with a weak D call TRBD2 (5 bases). Trimming took 10 bases from V and 4 from J, leaving 22 bases between them. CDR1 is MNHNS, CDR2 SASEGT, per germline. The CDR3 spans 15 residues. The CDR3 bases are TGTGCCACCTCGAGCGAGGGAGCCTCCCGAGAGACCCAGTACTTC. This sequence encodes CATSSEGASRETQYF.

This clone has more than one count but fewer than ten. The chain links TRBV28 to TRBJ2-2; TRBD2 matches at 13 bases. V was pared by 5 bases and J by 5 bases, with 2 bases of the junction left unmatched. The CDR3 loop spans 15 amino acids. Germline values: CDR1 MDHEN, CDR2 SYDVKM. The CDR3 bases are TGTGCCAGCAGTCCGACTAGCGGGAGGACCGGGGAGCTGTTTTTT. Translating it yields CASSPTSGRTGELFF.

This clone rates as hyperexpanded. In nucleotides, the CDR3 is TGCAGTGCTAGATTCGGGTTCTTC. Translated, it gives CSARFGFF. The chain couples TRBV20-1 to TRBJ2-1; D remains ambiguous. The CDR3 has 8 amino acids. The ends were cut back, 2 bases at V and 15 bases at J, with 5 bases in the middle. Germline V gene sequence: CDR1 DFQATT, CDR2 SNEGSKA (reference sequence).

CDR3 bases: TGTGCCAGCAGTCACCGGGACAGCTATGGCTACACCTTC. Amino acids: CASSHRDSYGYTF. The chain combines TRBV6-1 with TRBJ1-2; 7 bases match TRBD1. V gave up 5 bases and J gave up 4 bases; unmatched junction bases: 4. Germline CDR1 and CDR2: MNHNS and SASEGT. There are 13 residues in the CDR3.

In this sample, this clone turned up once. The rearrangement joins TRBV2 to TRBJ1-1; D gene unclear. With 8 bases removed from V and 3 bases from J, the gap between germline ends came to 7 bases. CDR3 length: 11 residues. Germline V gives CDR1 SNHLY, CDR2 FYNNEI. CDR3 amino acids: CASGRDTEAFF. The CDR3 nucleotides are TGTGCCAGCGGGAGGGACACTGAAGCTTTCTTT. Complete variable domain (other parts from reference TRBV2 and TRBJ1-1): EPEVTQTPSHQVTQMGQEVILRCVPISNHLYFYWYRQILGQKVEFLVSFYNNEISEKSEIFDDQFSVERPDGSNFTLKIRSTKLEDSAMYFCASGRDTEAFFGQGTRLTVV.

This chain links TRBV4-1 with TRBJ2-2; possible D gene TRBD1, 6 bases. CDR1 MGHRA and CDR2 YSYEKL come from the germline V gene. CDR3 length: 14 amino acids. Trimming cost V 1 base and J 7 bases, with 10 bases left between them. CDR3 sequence reads: CASSQGTVNGELFF. The CDR3 DNA is TGCGCCAGCAGCCAAGGGACAGTTAACGGGGAGCTGTTTTTT.

The chain employs TRBV19 and TRBJ2-2, with unresolved D. Germline V gene lookup returns CDR1 LNHDA and CDR2 SQIVND (reference sequence). The CDR3 totals 16 residues. With 3 bases removed from V and 7 bases from J, the gap between germline ends came to 18 bases. The chain's CDR3 is CASSIDLLPKSGELFF. The CDR3 DNA follows: TGTGCCAGTAGTATCGACCTACTACCAAAGAGCGGGGAGCTGTTTTTT.

The rearrangement joins TRBV14 to TRBJ1-1; D is perhaps TRBD1 (6 bases). V was clipped by 4 bases and J by 9 bases, with 9 bases between them. CDR3 length: 11 amino acids. Germline CDR1 is SGHDN and CDR2 is FVKESK. The DNA of the CDR3 is TGTGCCAGCAGCCTCGGACAGAAAGCTTTCTTT. Amino acid sequence: CASSLGQKAFF. The full variable domain, in which reference TRBV14 and TRBJ1-1 provide the parts outside the CDR3, is EAGVTQFPSHSVIEKGQTVTLRCDPISGHDNLYWYRRVMGKEIKFLLHFVKESKQDESGMPNNRFLAERTGGTYSTLKVQPAELEDSGVYFCASSLGQKAFFGQGTRLTVV.

This clone was found a few times. V is TRBV15 and J is TRBJ2-1, with a tentative D call TRBD2 (6 bases). Per the germline V gene, CDR1 is LNHNV and CDR2 is YYDKDF (reference sequence). V dropped 5 bases and J dropped 14 bases, with 19 bases sitting between them. The CDR3 loop spans 13 amino acids. This CDR3 reads CATSAPGVRAKFF. DNA for the CDR3: TGTGCCACCAGCGCCCCGGGAGTGCGGGCCAAGTTCTTC. The full variable domain, rest sourced from reference TRBV15 and TRBJ2-1, is DAMVIQNPRYQVTQFGKPVTLSCSQTLNHNVMYWYQQKSSQAPKLLFHYYDKDFNNEADTPDNFQSRRPNTSFCFLDIRSPGLGDTAMYLCATSAPGVRAKFFGPGTRLTVL.

This chain links TRBV4-1 with TRBJ2-6; 9 nucleotides align to TRBD1. With V trimmed by 4 bases and J by 8 bases, 9 bases remained unmatched. The germline CDR1 and CDR2 sequences are MGHRA and YSYEKL. The CDR3 length is 16 residues. The CDR3 coding sequence is TGCGCCAGCAGCCGAGGTTCCGGGACAGGGACCAACGTCCTGACTTTC. This translates into CASSRGSGTGTNVLTF.

The chain combines TRBV7-9 with TRBJ1-2; 7 bases fit TRBD1. The J segment lost 4 bases and the V segment lost 5 bases, leaving 10 bases of the junction unmatched. The CDR3 is made up of 15 amino acids. Looked up from germline, CDR1 is SEHNR and CDR2 is FQNEAQ (reference sequence). This CDR3 is CASSLGTAMGYGYTF. DNA for the CDR3: TGTGCCAGCAGCCTCGGGACAGCCATGGGCTATGGCTACACCTTC.

This clone was seen only a few times. The chain joins TRBV2 to TRBJ1-2, with unresolved D. The V and J ends lost 2 bases and 0 bases respectively, with 4 bases between them. The CDR3 has 13 amino acids. Germline CDR1 and CDR2: SNHLY and FYNNEI. CDR3 sequence (DNA): TGTGCCAGCAGTGAATGGACTAACTATGGCTACACCTTC. Translation: CASSEWTNYGYTF.

This rearrangement joins TRBV5-1 to TRBJ1-1, with D hard to call. The germline V gene encodes CDR1 SGHRS and CDR2 YFSETQ. V lost 7 bases and J lost 1, with 29 bases in between. This CDR3 spans 19 amino acids. The CDR3 DNA sequence: TGCGCCAGCCGTCGGGGAATGATCCTGGGGAGGAGGACGAACACTGAAGCTTTCTTT. It yields the protein CASRRGMILGRRTNTEAFF.